The 23 T cell receptor beta chains listed next were all sequenced from one sample in a study of siplizumab effects on memory and regulatory T cells. Here immunoSEQ multiplex PCR was the method, and the copy in TCRdb shows in-frame clones only, minus some. The sample consists of some 100,000 clones, around 92% of them appearing once. Input material: CD4+ T cells sorted from blood. The receptors were gathered from a human donor in good health. Some clones in this sample may be carry-over from other donors' samples.

The rearrangement links TRBV25-1 to TRBJ1-5; 9 nucleotides agree with TRBD1. Per germline, CDR1 MGHDK and CDR2 SYGVNS. This CDR3 is built from 14 residues. The V gene end was trimmed by 3 bases and the J gene end by 6 bases; junction bases not matched to a gene: 3. CDR3 sequence (DNA): TGTGCCAGCAGTGATACAGGGGGCATTCAGCCCCAGCATTTT. Its protein is CASSDTGGIQPQHF.

This clone was picked up one time. CDR3 DNA: TGTGCCAGCAGTTTAGCGGGAGACAGGAATGAGCAGTTCTTC. As protein: CASSLAGDRNEQFF. The genes are TRBV28 and TRBJ2-1; weak D call: TRBD2 (7 bases). This CDR3 has 14 amino acids. Per the germline V gene, CDR1 is MDHEN and CDR2 is SYDVKM. Trimming pared 2 bases from V and 7 bases from J, leaving 12 bases between.

The rearrangement uses TRBV4-2 and TRBJ2-7; 7 bases agree with TRBD2. The CDR3 length is 17 residues. V lost 4 bases to trimming and J lost 5 bases; unmatched junction nucleotides: 17. The V gene's germline CDR1 is LGHNA and CDR2 YNFKEQ. The CDR3 nucleotides read TGTGCCAGCAGCCGAGAAATAATGGGACGGGGGGTGGACGAGCAGTACTTC. Translated: CASSREIMGRGVDEQYF.

This clone came up once. The chain uses TRBV10-1 and TRBJ1-5; D is uncertain. Germline-derived CDR1 and CDR2 are WNHNN and SYGVQD (reference sequence). The CDR3 is made up of 15 amino acids. With 10 bases removed from V and 0 bases from J, the gap between germline ends came to 16 bases. DNA for the CDR3: TGCGCCACCTTCTACAGATACTTTAGCAATCAGCCCCAGCATTTT. This sequence encodes CATFYRYFSNQPQHF.

CDR3 in amino acids: CASSRRVAAQETQYF. The CDR3 DNA reads TGTGCCAGCAGCCGTCGAGTGGCGGCACAAGAGACCCAGTACTTC. The V gene is TRBV7-3, the J gene TRBJ2-5; D is uncertain. With 5 bases removed from V and 2 bases from J, the gap between germline ends came to 15 bases. Germline-derived CDR1 and CDR2 are SGHTA and FQGTGA. The CDR3 runs 15 residues.

This chain connects TRBV6-5 to TRBJ2-1, with unresolved D. The CDR3 runs to 14 residues. The germline V gene encodes CDR1 MNHEY and CDR2 SVGAGI. Between the trimmed V and J ends, which lost 0 bases and 4 bases, there was a span of 7 bases. As DNA, the CDR3 is TGTGCCAGCAGTTACTCCTTTGATTACAATGAGCAGTTCTTC. This codes for CASSYSFDYNEQFF.

This rearrangement joins TRBV4-1 to TRBJ2-1, with a possible D match to TRBD1 (6 bases). In germline, CDR1 is MGHRA, CDR2 YSYEKL. This CDR3 has 17 residues. Deletions cut 5 bases from V and 0 bases from J, with 17 bases between. The CDR3 sequence: CASSARPQGSSYNEQFF. DNA of the CDR3: TGCGCCAGCAGCGCCCGCCCACAGGGAAGCTCCTACAATGAGCAGTTCTTC.

CDR3 sequence: CASSQQPGSGNTIYF. The CDR3 DNA reads as TGCGCCAGCAGCCAACAACCAGGGTCGGGAAACACCATATATTTT. This chain joins TRBV4-1 and TRBJ1-3, with D maybe TRBD1 (5 bases). V dropped 2 bases and J dropped 4 bases, with 12 bases sitting between them. CDR1 is MGHRA and CDR2 is YSYEKL in the germline V gene. The CDR3 loop spans 15 amino acids.

The rearrangement uses TRBV25-1 and TRBJ1-4; 9 nucleotides align to TRBD1. V shed 7 bases and J 7 bases; nucleotides not matched to a gene: 7. Germline V lookup: CDR1 MGHDK, CDR2 SYGVNS. The CDR3 is 14 amino acids. As DNA, the CDR3 is TGTGCCAGCAACGACAGGGGGGCGGGTGAAAAACTGTTTTTT. It translates to CASNDRGAGEKLFF.

This chain uses TRBV9 with TRBJ1-6, with D possibly matching TRBD1 (6 bases). Germline assignment: CDR1 SGDLS and CDR2 YYNGEE. The CDR3 contains 15 residues. The V and J ends lost 0 bases and 9 bases respectively, with 13 bases between them. Here the CDR3 reads CASSVEWDTASPLHF. CDR3 bases: TGTGCCAGCAGCGTAGAATGGGACACAGCTTCACCCCTCCACTTT. Using reference TRBV9 and TRBJ1-6 for the parts outside the CDR3, the full variable domain is DSGVTQTPKHLITATGQRVTLRCSPRSGDLSVYWYQQSLDQGLQFLIQYYNGEERAKGNILERFSAQQFPDLHSELNLSSLELGDSALYFCASSVEWDTASPLHFGNGTRLTVT.

This clone occurred once. Within the sample, other DNA sequences also encode this same CDR3. V and J are TRBV11-2 and TRBJ1-2; a weak D match, TRBD1 (5 bases). The CDR3 loop spans 14 amino acids. Germline CDR1 reads SGHAT; CDR2 reads FQNNGV. V lost 5 bases and J lost 4, with 14 bases in between. In DNA form, the CDR3 reads TGTGCCAGCAGCCCGGGGGGGGGTGGCTATGGCTACACCTTC. Protein: CASSPGGGGYGYTF.

In this sample, this clone turned up once. This CDR3 is also generated by other DNA sequences in the sample. This rearrangement joins TRBV9 to TRBJ2-1; 7 bases match TRBD2. After removal of 0 bases from V and 7 bases from J, the junction contained 1 base not matched to a gene. The germline CDR1 and CDR2 sequences are SGDLS and YYNGEE. CDR3 length: 13 residues. The CDR3 reads CASSVAGRNEQFF. The CDR3 nucleotides are TGTGCCAGCAGCGTAGCCGGGAGGAATGAGCAGTTCTTC.

This chain joins TRBV15 and TRBJ1-3; unclear D gene. V shed 3 bases and J shed 4 bases, with 13 bases lying between them. CDR3 length: 15 amino acids. CDR1 and CDR2 (germline): LNHNV, YYDKDF (reference sequence). This CDR3 reads CATSRAPVSGNTIYF. CDR3 coding DNA: TGTGCCACCAGCAGGGCCCCCGTTTCGGGAAACACCATATATTTT.

This chain uses TRBV19 with TRBJ2-6; 11 bases line up with TRBD1. Per the germline V gene, CDR1 is LNHDA and CDR2 is SQIVND (reference sequence). The CDR3 totals 17 residues. The V segment lost 10 bases and the J segment 0 bases; nucleotides outside the gene matches: 8. The CDR3 reads CAKPRTGGPSGANVLTF. The CDR3 DNA reads TGTGCCAAACCCCGGACAGGGGGCCCCTCTGGGGCCAACGTCCTGACTTTC.

The chain employs TRBV7-9 and TRBJ1-1, with D perhaps matching TRBD1 (6 bases). Germline V gives CDR1 SEHNR, CDR2 FQNEAQ (reference sequence). The CDR3 is 14 amino acids. V dropped 1 base and J dropped 3 bases, with 9 bases sitting between them. The CDR3 DNA reads TGTGCCAGCAGCTTAGTGTACAGGGACACTGAAGCTTTCTTT. The encoded protein is CASSLVYRDTEAFF.

The CDR3 sequence is CASSPIKKYLGGPGANVLTF. CDR3 nucleotides: TGTGCCAGCAGCCCAATTAAGAAGTACTTGGGAGGTCCTGGGGCCAACGTCCTGACTTTC. V is TRBV14 and J is TRBJ2-6; perhaps TRBD2 as D (6 bases). The CDR3 sequence is 20 residues long. Trimming removed 4 bases from V and 2 bases from J, with 24 bases in between. Germline V lookup: CDR1 SGHDN, CDR2 FVKESK.

This clone was found a few times. CDR3 DNA: TGCGCCAGCAGCTTGTCCAGCGGGAACACCGGGGAGCTGTTTTTT. Translating gives CASSLSSGNTGELFF. This chain connects TRBV5-1 to TRBJ2-2, with D tentatively TRBD2 (5 bases). The CDR3 is 15 amino acids. The V end was cut by 1 base, the J end by 1 base, with 8 bases between. Germline V gene lookup returns CDR1 SGHRS and CDR2 YFSETQ.

The V and J genes are TRBV9 and TRBJ1-3; D call uncertain. There are 14 residues in the CDR3. In germline, CDR1 is SGDLS, CDR2 YYNGEE. The V gene lost 0 bases and the J gene lost 4 bases, with 8 bases spanning the gap. The DNA for the CDR3 is TGTGCCAGCAGCGTAGAAGGGAGCGGAAACACCATATATTTT. It specifies CASSVEGSGNTIYF.

The V and J genes are TRBV10-2 and TRBJ2-5; a weak D match, TRBD2 (6 bases). This CDR3 comprises 13 residues. V lost 4 bases and J lost 5, with 11 bases in between. Germline V gene lookup returns CDR1 WSHSY and CDR2 SAAADI. For the CDR3, the DNA is TGCGCCAGCAGTGCGGGAGTTCACGAGACCCAGTACTTC. Protein: CASSAGVHETQYF.

The chain couples TRBV7-9 to TRBJ2-5; 9 bases fit TRBD2. This CDR3 region has 14 residues. V gave up 5 bases and J gave up 5 bases; unmatched junction bases: 6. Germline CDR1 reads SEHNR; CDR2 reads FQNEAQ (reference sequence). For the CDR3, the DNA is TGTGCCAGCAGCCGTAGCGGGAGTTGGGAGACCCAGTACTTC. Its translation is CASSRSGSWETQYF.

Only one count was recorded for this clone. The junction shows a germline mismatch at one end, possibly a read error. CDR3: CASSATQTNEKLFF. The CDR3 DNA follows: TGTGCTAGCAGCGCGACCCAAACTAATGAAAAACTGTTTTTT. The chain uses TRBV7-7 and TRBJ1-4, with D uncertain. Germline-derived CDR1 and CDR2 are SSHAT and FNYEAQ (reference sequence). The CDR3 is 14 amino acids.

This rearrangement joins TRBV6-6 to TRBJ2-1; D perhaps matches TRBD2 (5 bases). The length of the CDR3 is 15 residues. The ends were cut back, 7 bases at V and 0 bases at J, with 13 bases in the middle. Germline CDR1 is MNHNY and CDR2 is SVGAGI (reference sequence). For the CDR3, the DNA is TGTGCCAGCACCAAAAGCGGTCGCTCCTACAATGAGCAGTTCTTC. Protein: CASTKSGRSYNEQFF.

The V and J genes are TRBV11-3 and TRBJ2-1; possibly TRBD1 for D (6 bases). Trimming shortened V by 0 bases and J by 10 bases, and 13 bases separated the two germline ends. Germline V gene sequence: CDR1 SGHNT, CDR2 YENEEA. The CDR3 extends over 14 amino acids. The DNA of the CDR3 is TGTGCCAGCAGCTTAGAGGGGGCGGTCAAGGAGCAGTTCTTC. Translated: CASSLEGAVKEQFF.